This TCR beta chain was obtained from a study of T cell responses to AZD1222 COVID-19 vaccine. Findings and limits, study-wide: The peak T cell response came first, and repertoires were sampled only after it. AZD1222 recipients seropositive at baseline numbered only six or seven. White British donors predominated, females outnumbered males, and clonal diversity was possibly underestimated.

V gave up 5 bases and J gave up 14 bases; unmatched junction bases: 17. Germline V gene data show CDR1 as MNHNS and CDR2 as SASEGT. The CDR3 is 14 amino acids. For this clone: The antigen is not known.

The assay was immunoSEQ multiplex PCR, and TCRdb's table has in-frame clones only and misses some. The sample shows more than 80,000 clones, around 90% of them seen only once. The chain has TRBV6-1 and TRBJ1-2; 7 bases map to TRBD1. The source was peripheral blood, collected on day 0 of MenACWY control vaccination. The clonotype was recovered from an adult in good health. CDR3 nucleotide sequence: TGTGCCAGCAGTTCGGTAGGGGGCATTGGATCGTTAACCTTC. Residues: CASSSVGGIGSLTF.